This is a list of T cell receptor beta chains from one sample in a study of OX40 agonist ivuxolimab in advanced cancers. Generated by immunoSEQ multiplex PCR, the TCRdb table keeps only in-frame clones and is missing some. Of around 34,000 clones listed, 81% are singletons. This sample comprised CD4+ or CD8+ T cells sorted from blood, obtained in a trial of the OX40 agonist ivuxolimab. These receptors came from an adult with an advanced solid tumor such as melanoma, head and neck, liver or kidney cancer. CDR3s include the opening cysteine and the closing phenylalanine or tryptophan. The D gene is left open where the match is weak. Size tells how often a clone was seen (once, few, many) or the class of an expanded clone, and some rows leave it out.

>TRBV7-7|.|.|TRBJ2-1
TGTGCTAGCAGCCCAGGTACAGGTAGCGGTGAGCAGTTCTTC
CASSPGTGSGEQFF
>TRBV5-4|.|TRBD2|TRBJ2-1
TGTGCCAGCAGCTTGTACGGGGCCGGGAGGGGCTACAATGAGCAGTTCTTC
CASSLYGAGRGYNEQFF
>TRBV18|.|.|TRBJ2-7
TGTGCCAGCTCACCATCCGGGACACTCTCCTACGAGCAGTACTTC
CASSPSGTLSYEQYF
>TRBV25-1|.|.|TRBJ2-7
TGTGCCAGCAGTGACCGGACGGTCCCGTACGAGCAGTACTTC
CASSDRTVPYEQYF
>TRBV7-9|.|.|TRBJ1-2
TGTGCCAGCAGCTTAAATCGGGTTTTTAACTATGGCTACACCTTC
CASSLNRVFNYGYTF
>TRBV7-2|.|.|TRBJ2-7
TGTGCCAGCAGCGCGTCTATGCAGGCCTCCTACGAGCAGTACTTC
CASSASMQASYEQYF
>TRBV4-3|.|TRBD2|TRBJ2-1
TGCGCCAGCAGTAGGACTAGCGGGGGGGGGAATGAGCAGTTCTTC
CASSRTSGGGNEQFF
>TRBV19|.|.|TRBJ1-5
TGTGCCAGTAGTTCAAGGGGGGGTCAGCCCCAGCATTTT
CASSSRGGQPQHF
>TRBV15|.|TRBD2|TRBJ2-1
TGTGCCACCAGCACCGGGACTAGCGGGACCTCCTACAATGAGCAGTTCTTC
CATSTGTSGTSYNEQFF
>TRBV29-1|.|.|TRBJ1-1
TGCAGCGTTGAAAGTGCGAGAAACACTGAAGCTTTCTTT
CSVESARNTEAFF
>TRBV2|.|.|TRBJ2-7
TGTGCCAGCAGTGAAAGGGGACGATCTACGGAGCAGTACTTC
CASSERGRSTEQYF
>TRBV6-1|.|.|TRBJ1-2
TGTGCCAGCACATCTGGGACAAATATTGGCGGCTACACCTTC
CASTSGTNIGGYTF
>TRBV6-1|.|.|TRBJ2-2
TGTGCCAGCAGTCGCGGGACCGAGCTGTTTTTT
CASSRGTELFF
>TRBV5-1|.|.|TRBJ2-7
TGCGCCAGCAGCTTGGGCGAACAGGTTTTACAGTACTTC
CASSLGEQVLQYF
>TRBV27|.|.|TRBJ1-1
TGTGCCAGCGGTGACAGGATGAACACTGAAGCTTTCTTT
CASGDRMNTEAFF
>TRBV28|.|.|TRBJ1-2
TGTGCCAGCAGTTTCAACCCGGGGAGTGGCTACACCTTC
CASSFNPGSGYTF
>TRBV19|few|.|TRBJ2-7
TGTGCCAGTAGTGAGGGGAGATCGGGACAGTACTTC
CASSEGRSGQYF
>TRBV7-7|.|.|TRBJ2-7
TGTGCTAGCAGCAGTACAGGGGAGGGGGGCGAGCAGTACTTC
CASSSTGEGGEQYF
>TRBV15|few|.|TRBJ2-3
TGTGCCACCAGCAGAGGGGTAGATACGCAGTATTTT
CATSRGVDTQYF
>TRBV6-6|.|TRBD1|TRBJ2-7
TGTGCCAGCAGTTATTCCGCCGGACAGGCAGGCTACGAGCAGTACTTC
CASSYSAGQAGYEQYF